This T cell receptor beta chain stems from a study of blood T cell repertoires in COVID-19. Study details: Acute-phase and convalescent COVID-19 samples originated in the United States, Italy and Spain. Sample material is recorded as cDNA or gDNA derived from T cells, B-cell-depleted T cells, or PBMCs.

In the study's own analysis: Estimated nucleated cell counts came from reference gene primer amplification. Sequenced by immunoSEQ multiplex PCR; TCRdb stores in-frame clones only, minus some. D and trimming come from the DNA, and the V and J calls and clone size come from that table. In the table there are roughly 60,000 clones, 80% to 90% of which are singletons. The TCR sequence derives from a man older than 75 with acute or convalescent COVID-19. Specimen: peripheral blood.

CDR3 sequence reads: CASSPYGQPQHF. The CDR3 nucleotides read TGTGCCAGCAGCCCCTACGGTCAGCCCCAGCATTTT. J is TRBJ1-5 and V is TRBV7-2; D not resolved. There are 12 residues in the CDR3. V gave up 5 bases and J gave up 6 bases, with 8 bases separating them. Germline values: CDR1 SGHTA, CDR2 FQGNSA.